This TCR beta chain was sequenced during a study of T cell responses to AZD1222 COVID-19 vaccine. The CDR3 is 17 amino acids. V lost 5 bases and J 6 bases, leaving 22 bases between the germline ends. CDR1 and CDR2 from the germline V gene are LGHNA and YSLEER. Method: immunoSEQ multiplex PCR; TCRdb's copy keeps in-frame clones and lacks some. The sample lists 150,000 to 160,000 clones; 88% were seen once. The TCR comes from an adult in good health. The material sequenced was peripheral blood, taken on day 0 of AZD1222 vaccination. This sequence joins TRBV4-3 and TRBJ2-2; either TRBD1 or TRBD2 may supply D (6 bases each). The CDR3 spells CASSFRVPGGAAGELFF. The CDR3 nucleotides read TGCGCCAGCAGCTTTAGAGTTCCCGGGGGCGCGGCCGGGGAGCTGTTTTTT.